This entry lists 19 T cell receptor beta chains sequenced from one sample in a study of T cell repertoires in cytomegalovirus infection. No antigen has been assigned to these receptors. TCRdb redid the calling of the reads with MiXCR, one entry per CDR3 protein. The top ten hold about two fifths of the sample, which has approximately 470,000 distinct CDR3 sequences, more than 40% seen once. Sequencing was performed on cultured PBMCs, taken from culture after CMV antigen stimulation. These receptors all come from a human donor in good health (CMV status not recorded). Some clones in this sample may be carry-over from other donors' samples.

The chain carries TRBV6-6 and TRBJ2-3; 14 positions agree with TRBD2. Germline assignment: CDR1 MNHNY and CDR2 SVGAGI (reference sequence). Losses at the gene ends were 2 bases for V and 5 bases for J; bases not matched to a gene: 12. This CDR3 has 19 amino acids. DNA for the CDR3: TGTGCCAGCAGTTACGGACTAGCGGGGGGTGCCGGCCGCCTAGATACGCAGTATTTT. This codes for CASSYGLAGGAGRLDTQYF.

This chain uses TRBV7-4 with TRBJ1-1; the match to TRBD1 covers 8 bases. The CDR3 runs 17 residues. The junction had 9 bases not matched to a gene; V was cut back by 2 bases and J by 1 base. Per the germline V gene, CDR1 is SGHVT and CDR2 is SQSDAQ. The CDR3 DNA reads as TGTGCCAGCAGCTTATTAGGGGGCAGGGGGCGGAACACTGAAGCTTTCTTT. The encoded protein is CASSLLGGRGRNTEAFF.

The chain carries TRBV7-8 and TRBJ2-3, with 12 nucleotides matching TRBD1. This CDR3 comprises 17 residues. V lost 2 bases and J lost 3; bases outside the gene matches: 6. Germline V gene lookup returns CDR1 SGHVS and CDR2 FQNEAQ. CDR3 coding DNA: TGTGCCAGCAGCTTAAAGCGGGACAGGGGGCGAACAGATACGCAGTATTTT. As protein: CASSLKRDRGRTDTQYF.

This chain links TRBV12-5 with TRBJ2-1, with D unclear. V lost 0 bases and J 10 bases, leaving 10 bases between the germline ends. Germline CDR1 LGHNT, CDR2 FRNRAP. The length of the CDR3 is 13 residues. CDR3 bases: TGTGCTAGTGGTTTGGTAGGCCAGAAAGAGCAGTTCTTC. Translated: CASGLVGQKEQFF.

The CDR3 reads CASSPRQYVEHEQFF. The CDR3 DNA is TGTGCCAGCAGTCCCCGTCAGTACGTAGAACATGAGCAGTTCTTC. The chain is built from TRBV7-9 and TRBJ2-1, with unresolved D. In germline, CDR1 is SEHNR, CDR2 FQNEAQ (reference sequence). The length of the CDR3 is 15 residues. With 6 bases removed from V and 8 bases from J, the gap between germline ends came to 20 bases.

This chain links TRBV6-1 with TRBJ1-5, with a tentative D call TRBD1 (5 bases). This CDR3 region has 15 residues. With 2 bases removed from V and 5 bases from J, the gap between germline ends came to 13 bases. Germline loops: CDR1 MNHNS, CDR2 SASEGT. Here the CDR3 reads CASSEWSGGDQPQHF. CDR3 nucleotide sequence: TGTGCCAGCAGTGAATGGTCCGGGGGGGATCAGCCCCAGCATTTT.

CDR3 coding DNA: TGCAGTGCAACGGGACAGGGGGCTTCAATAGAGACCCAGTACTTC. It encodes CSATGQGASIETQYF. This chain links TRBV20-1 with TRBJ2-5; 12 bases map to TRBD1. The ends lost 6 bases at V and 4 bases at J; junction bases unmatched: 9. This CDR3 region has 15 residues. Germline V gene data show CDR1 as DFQATT and CDR2 as SNEGSKA (reference sequence).

The rearrangement joins TRBV12-3 or TRBV12-4 to TRBJ2-7, with 7 positions matching TRBD1. The CDR3 extends over 14 amino acids. V was clipped by 6 bases and J by 4 bases; unmatched bases: 9. CDR3 residues: CASSLLDRLYEQYF. In DNA form, the CDR3 reads TGTGCCAGCAGCCTCCTGGACAGGTTGTACGAGCAGTACTTC.

For this clonotype: This may be a read error, as it is one base from a much larger clone. This chain connects TRBV7-2 to TRBJ2-6; D gene unclear. Germline V gene data show CDR1 as SGHTA and CDR2 as FQGNSA. The CDR3 consists of 14 residues. Here the CDR3 DNA reads TGTGCCAGCAGCCCCTTTATAAGGGCCGACGTCCTGACTTTC. This gives the protein CASSPFIRADVLTF.

The J gene is TRBJ2-7, the V gene TRBV19; 7 bases fit TRBD2. Germline V gives CDR1 LNHDA, CDR2 SQIVND (reference sequence). The V and J ends lost 6 bases and 3 bases, in that order; junction bases with no gene match: 5. CDR3 length: 13 amino acids. The DNA for the CDR3 is TGTGCCAGTAGGCGGGGAGGGAACTACGAGCAGTACTTC. Amino acids: CASRRGGNYEQYF. Using reference TRBV19 and TRBJ2-7 for the parts outside the CDR3, the full variable domain is DGGITQSPKYLFRKEGQNVTLSCEQNLNHDAMYWYRQDPGQGLRLIYYSQIVNDFQKGDIAEGYSVSREKKESFPLTVTSAQKNPTAFYLCASRRGGNYEQYFGPGTRLTVT.

This sequence joins TRBV10-3 and TRBJ1-2, with no clear D. This CDR3 has 15 amino acids. V shed 3 bases and J shed 2 bases, with 13 bases lying between them. Germline CDR1 is ENHRY and CDR2 is SYGVKD. CDR3 sequence reads: CAISETWSLNYGYTF. The CDR3 nucleotides read TGTGCCATCAGTGAAACGTGGTCCCTCAACTATGGCTACACCTTC.

This clonotype has more than one count but fewer than ten. The rearrangement links TRBV7-8 to TRBJ1-4; D not resolved. Looked up from germline, CDR1 is SGHVS and CDR2 is FQNEAQ. V shed 0 bases and J shed 7 bases, with 9 bases lying between them. The CDR3 loop spans 14 amino acids. The CDR3 is CASSLAGVGEKLFF. The CDR3 nucleotides read TGTGCCAGCAGCTTAGCTGGGGTTGGTGAAAAACTGTTTTTT.

This clonotype was detected only a few times. The chain recombines TRBV7-9 with TRBJ2-1; D is undetermined. Germline V gene data show CDR1 as SEHNR and CDR2 as FQNEAQ (reference sequence). V lost 4 bases and J 4 bases, leaving 8 bases between the germline ends. The CDR3 runs to 13 residues. CDR3: CASSSPGYNEQFF. CDR3 sequence (DNA): TGTGCCAGCAGCTCCCCCGGGTACAATGAGCAGTTCTTC.

V and J are TRBV27 and TRBJ1-2; a weak D match, TRBD1 (5 bases). The V gene lost 3 bases and the J gene lost 5 bases, with 16 bases spanning the gap. The CDR3 length is 15 residues. The V gene's germline CDR1 is MNHEY and CDR2 SMNVEV (reference sequence). CDR3 sequence: CASSFSGGGWYGYTF. CDR3 DNA: TGTGCCAGCAGTTTCTCGGGGGGAGGTTGGTATGGCTACACCTTC.

The table lists this clonotype with a count of one. The chain recombines TRBV2 with TRBJ2-3, with 7 bases lining up with TRBD1. Germline CDR1 reads SNHLY; CDR2 reads FYNNEI. The CDR3 is made up of 13 amino acids. The V and J ends lost 7 bases and 11 bases, in that order; junction bases with no gene match: 12. The CDR3, as DNA: TGTGCCAGCAAGGGGACAGCCGGATTTGAGCAGTATTTT. This codes for CASKGTAGFEQYF.

The chain links TRBV4-2 to TRBJ2-7, with D perhaps matching TRBD2 (6 bases). Germline V gives CDR1 LGHNA, CDR2 YNFKEQ. The germline V and J ends were trimmed by 0 bases and 0 bases, with 9 bases remaining between them. This CDR3 has 15 amino acids. CDR3 DNA sequence: TGTGCCAGCAGCCAAGATCGGACTAACTCCTACGAGCAGTACTTC. Protein product: CASSQDRTNSYEQYF.

There are many counts of this clonotype. The rearrangement uses TRBV7-2 and TRBJ2-7; either TRBD1 or TRBD2 may supply D (5 bases each). Germline V gene sequence: CDR1 SGHTA, CDR2 FQGNSA. V lost 5 bases and J 5 bases, leaving 10 bases between the germline ends. This CDR3 comprises 12 residues. Here the CDR3 reads CASSRDRHEQYF. The DNA for the CDR3 is TGTGCCAGCAGCCGGGACCGACACGAGCAGTACTTC.

The genes are TRBV7-8 and TRBJ1-4, with D tentatively TRBD1 (5 bases). V was shortened by 8 bases and J by 9 bases, with 22 bases between the two germline ends. CDR1 and CDR2 from the germline V gene are SGHVS and FQNEAQ. CDR3 size: 15 residues. In nucleotides, the CDR3 is TGTGCCAGCGGAACCCCAGGGACCGCTTTCCAAAAACTGTTTTTT. Its translation: CASGTPGTAFQKLFF.

The chain uses TRBV6-1 and TRBJ1-6, with TRBD1 matching 7 bases. Germline loops: CDR1 MNHNS, CDR2 SASEGT. This CDR3 is built from 14 residues. V lost 6 bases, J lost 6 bases, and 5 bases stayed unmatched. CDR3: CASRVQGVNSPLHF. The DNA of the CDR3 is TGTGCCAGCAGAGTTCAGGGGGTTAATTCACCCCTCCACTTT.